This is a list of T cell receptor beta chains from one sample in a study of blood T cell repertoires in COVID-19. Method: immunoSEQ multiplex PCR; TCRdb's copy keeps in-frame clones and lacks some. The sample has 200,000 to 250,000 clones; about 91% are singletons. The specimen was PBMCs or T cells enriched from blood (not recorded which). These receptors were taken from a woman aged 45-60 years with acute COVID-19. The CDR3 runs from the conserved cysteine through the conserved F or W. A D gene is named only where the DNA matches it firmly. Clone size appears in some rows only: once, few, many, or a class for an expanded clone.

J | V | size | length | D | DNA | CDR3
TRBJ1-1 | TRBV2 | - | 11 | - | TGTGCCAGCAGGAACAGGGCTGAAGCTTTCTTT | CASRNRAEAFF
TRBJ2-1 | TRBV13 | - | 16 | - | TGTGCCAGCAGCAGCCGGACGGGGAGCTCCTACAATGAGCAGTTCTTC | CASSSRTGSSYNEQFF
TRBJ2-7 | TRBV27 | - | 13 | TRBD2 | TGTGCCAGCAAGCCTAGCGGATCCTACGAGCAGTACTTC | CASKPSGSYEQYF
TRBJ1-4 | TRBV10-3 | - | 12 | - | TGTGCCATGGGAGGGGAGGATGAAAAACTGTTTTTT | CAMGGEDEKLFF
TRBJ1-3 | TRBV11-2 | - | 16 | TRBD1 | TGTGCCAGCAGCAGGTGGACAGGGGGCGCGGAAAACACCATATATTTT | CASSRWTGGAENTIYF
TRBJ2-7 | TRBV6-5 | - | 13 | - | TGTGCCAGCAGTTACGACAGAGCCTACGAGCAGTACTTC | CASSYDRAYEQYF
TRBJ1-2 | TRBV2 | - | 14 | - | TGTGCCAGCAGTGAAAATGGGGCCACGGAGAGCTACACCTTC | CASSENGATESYTF
TRBJ2-3 | TRBV6-5 | once | 15 | - | TGTGCCAGCAGTTACTCCGCTAGCGGCACAGATACGCAGTATTTT | CASSYSASGTDTQYF
TRBJ1-4 | TRBV27 | - | 14 | - | TGTGCCAGCAGTTTAGGGGGGACTAATGAAAAACTGTTTTTT | CASSLGGTNEKLFF
TRBJ2-3 | TRBV18 | - | 16 | TRBD1 | TGTGCCAGCTCACCGCTCGGGACAGCGAGCACAGATACGCAGTATTTT | CASSPLGTASTDTQYF
TRBJ2-1 | TRBV7-9 | - | 13 | - | TGTGCCAGCAGCTTAGTAGCCGTTAATGAGCAGTTCTTC | CASSLVAVNEQFF
TRBJ2-5 | TRBV21-1 | - | 16 | - | TGTGCCAGTCAGATCTTAGCGCAAGTGAGGCAAGAGACCCAGTACTTC | CASQILAQVRQETQYF
TRBJ2-5 | TRBV28 | few | 17 | - | TGTGCCAGCAGTCCCTTTGATCGCGGGGCCCGCAGGGAGACCCAGTACTTC | CASSPFDRGARRETQYF
TRBJ1-4 | TRBV3-1/TRBV3-2 | - | 13 | - | TGTGCCAGCAGCCAAGGAGGGATTGGGAAACTGTTTTTT | CASSQGGIGKLFF
TRBJ2-2 | TRBV28 | once | 17 | TRBD1 | TGTGCCAGCAGTTTATGGTCCCAGGGGGCGAACACCGGGGAGCTGTTTTTT | CASSLWSQGANTGELFF
TRBJ2-5 | TRBV14 | - | 14 | - | TGTGCCAGCAGCCAAGGCAGGGGAATTGAGACCCAGTACTTC | CASSQGRGIETQYF
TRBJ1-5 | TRBV25-1 | - | 13 | - | TGTGCCAGCAGTGACTCTAGCAATCAGCCCCAGCATTTT | CASSDSSNQPQHF
TRBJ1-1 | TRBV28 | - | 14 | - | TGTGCCAGCACCCCAGTTGCGGGGCGCGAGAAAGCTTTCTTT | CASTPVAGREKAFF
TRBJ2-1 | TRBV25-1 | - | 15 | - | TGTGCCAGCAGTGAAGGGGACATTCTTCGCCATGAGCAGTTCTTC | CASSEGDILRHEQFF
TRBJ2-1 | TRBV5-1 | - | 16 | - | TGCGCCACCTGGTGGCCCGGGACATCTTCCTACAATGAGCAGTTCTTC | CATWWPGTSSYNEQFF
TRBJ2-7 | TRBV30 | once | 19 | TRBD2 | TGTGCCTGGAGAGCCGGTATCCCTTATAGCGGGAGGGTCGCCTACGAGCAGTACTTC | CAWRAGIPYSGRVAYEQYF
TRBJ2-7 | TRBV3-1/TRBV3-2 | - | 15 | TRBD1 | TGTGCCAGCAGCCTTGCTGACAGGGGGCCTTACGAGCAGTACTTC | CASSLADRGPYEQYF
TRBJ2-3 | TRBV28 | - | 12 | - | TGTGCCAGCAGGCAGGATCGGGATACGCAGTATTTT | CASRQDRDTQYF
TRBJ2-5 | TRBV9 | - | 15 | TRBD2 | TGTGCCAGCAGCGTAGCAGCGGGGTTGGGAGAGACCCAGTACTTC | CASSVAAGLGETQYF
TRBJ2-7 | TRBV5-1 | - | 15 | - | TGCGCCAGCAGCTTGACGCGGGAAAGCTCCTACGAGCAGTACTTC | CASSLTRESSYEQYF
TRBJ1-6 | TRBV7-2 | - | 16 | - | TGTGCCAGCAGCCCCCAACAGGGAATCTATAATTCACCCCTCCACTTT | CASSPQQGIYNSPLHF
TRBJ1-2 | TRBV5-4 | - | 15 | TRBD1 | TGTGCCAGCAGCAGCCCCAGGGGGGTAGGCTATGGCTACACCTTC | CASSSPRGVGYGYTF
TRBJ2-2 | TRBV11-3 | - | 15 | - | TGTGCCAGCAGCCGTGGACAGGGAGGGTCCGGGGAGCTGTTTTTT | CASSRGQGGSGELFF
TRBJ2-1 | TRBV7-8 | - | 12 | - | TGTGCCAGCAGCTTACACACAGACGAGCAGTTCTTC | CASSLHTDEQFF
TRBJ2-7 | TRBV11-2 | - | 15 | TRBD1 | TGTGCCAGCAGCGCAGGGACAGGGGCGAGGTACGAGCAGTACTTC | CASSAGTGARYEQYF
TRBJ2-5 | TRBV7-2 | - | 16 | TRBD2 | TGTGCCAGCAGCTTAGCTAGCGGGAGGGCCGGGGAGACCCAGTACTTC | CASSLASGRAGETQYF